The 6 T cell receptor beta chains below were found in one sample sequenced in a study of beta chain features in type 1 diabetes. Expressed TCRB transcripts got sequenced, as all isolated RNA was reverse transcribed. The data were produced by immunoSEQ multiplex PCR, yet TCRdb's version contains in-frame clones alone and is incomplete. Among 350,000 to 400,000 clones, approximately 16% were seen once, and the ten largest hold approximately 0.02%. Sequencing was performed on naive CD4+ T cells from blood. All receptors derive from a woman between 18 and 30 years old in good health.

This clone turned up a few times. This chain uses TRBV5-1 with TRBJ2-1; 8 positions match TRBD2. V was clipped by 0 bases and J by 6 bases; unmatched bases: 2. The CDR3 is 14 residues long. Germline V gene data show CDR1 as SGHRS and CDR2 as YFSETQ. CDR3 residues: CASSLVAGINEQFF. The CDR3 bases are TGCGCCAGCAGCTTGGTAGCGGGAATCAATGAGCAGTTCTTC.

The chain is built from TRBV25-1 and TRBJ1-4; D not resolved. The V gene's germline CDR1 is MGHDK and CDR2 SYGVNS. This CDR3 is built from 15 residues. V was clipped by 4 bases and J by 6 bases, with 15 bases between them. CDR3 region: CASSASSGIYEKLFF. The CDR3 region has the DNA TGTGCCAGCAGTGCCTCGTCGGGGATCTATGAAAAACTGTTTTTT.

This clone has only a few counts. The chain joins TRBV19 to TRBJ2-6, with a tentative D call TRBD2 (5 bases). This CDR3 spans 18 amino acids. V gave up 6 bases and J gave up 0 bases, with 18 bases separating them. Looked up from germline, CDR1 is LNHDA and CDR2 is SQIVND (reference sequence). Here the CDR3 DNA reads TGTGCCAGTAGCGCAGTAGGCGGACGGGGCTCTGGGGCCAACGTCCTGACTTTC. Translation gives CASSAVGGRGSGANVLTF.

This clone was seen a handful of times. The chain couples TRBV29-1 to TRBJ2-7; maybe TRBD2 (6 bases). Per the germline V gene, CDR1 is SQVTM and CDR2 is ANQGSEA. This CDR3 comprises 16 residues. V was cut by 0 bases and J by 0 bases, with 15 bases left in between. The CDR3 DNA reads TGCAGCGTTGAAGATGTCGCAGGGAGGAGCTCCTACGAGCAGTACTTC. Its protein product is CSVEDVAGRSSYEQYF.

This clone was observed a handful of times. The chain recombines TRBV7-9 with TRBJ2-7, with a weak D call TRBD1 (5 bases). The V gene's germline CDR1 is SEHNR and CDR2 FQNEAQ (reference sequence). Trimming removed 5 bases at V and 2 bases at J, with 13 bases between. The CDR3 is 14 amino acids. The CDR3: CASSTWTRTYEQYF. CDR3 sequence (DNA): TGTGCCAGCAGCACCTGGACAAGGACCTACGAGCAGTACTTC.

The V gene is TRBV15, the J gene TRBJ2-5; 8 nucleotides match TRBD1. V lost 3 bases and J lost 1; bases outside the gene matches: 1. The germline gives CDR1 LNHNV, CDR2 YYDKDF (reference sequence). The CDR3 totals 14 residues. CDR3 protein: CATSRGQAQETQYF. The CDR3 DNA follows: TGTGCCACCAGCAGGGGACAGGCCCAAGAGACCCAGTACTTC.